The rows below give T cell receptor beta chains drawn from one sample of a study of blood T cell repertoires in COVID-19. The method was immunoSEQ multiplex PCR; TCRdb's version includes in-frame clones alone and lacks a portion of them. The top ten hold approximately 2.9% of the sample, which has about 490,000 clones, 80% to 90% seen once. Sample: peripheral blood. The receptors stem from a human donor in a cohort sampled during active COVID-19. CDR3s leave out the opening cysteine and the closing phenylalanine or tryptophan. The order of the fields is CDR3 length, J gene, V gene, CDR3 protein.

13,TRBJ2-7,TRBV5-1,ASSFPTGESYEQY
14,TRBJ1-2,TRBV3-1/TRBV3-2,ASSLSEQGRHYGYT
11,TRBJ2-5,TRBV18,ASSPPDRETQY
10,TRBJ2-3,TRBV3-1/TRBV3-2,ASSHSGDTQY
13,TRBJ1-4,TRBV7-9,ASSEQDATNEKLF
13,TRBJ2-1,TRBV5-1,ASSPGTGSYNEQF
13,TRBJ2-7,TRBV7-3,ASSPGGAGSYEQY
13,TRBJ1-3,TRBV3-1/TRBV3-2,ASSPRTALPNTIY
14,TRBJ1-1,TRBV11-2,ASSTSAGDRGPEAF
14,TRBJ2-7,TRBV18,ASSPQRGLAGAEQY
10,TRBJ2-7,TRBV3-1/TRBV3-2,ASSQDRTEQY
13,TRBJ2-5,TRBV4-1,ASSQVSGSGETQY
12,TRBJ1-6,TRBV30,AWREGHQNSPLH
10,TRBJ2-5,TRBV7-3,ASSFNQETQY
11,TRBJ2-5,TRBV11-3,ASSLDPRETQY
12,TRBJ2-1,TRBV5-4,ASSKDRGRNEQF
13,TRBJ2-3,TRBV28,ASSFTSVLTDTQY
12,TRBJ1-2,TRBV5-6,ASSLVVKNYGYT
12,TRBJ1-5,TRBV7-2,ASSRDSADQPQH
13,TRBJ1-3,TRBV7-9,ASSWGMGPENTIY
12,TRBJ1-1,TRBV3-1/TRBV3-2,ASSRETVNTEAF
11,TRBJ1-2,TRBV28,ASSFARGLGST
13,TRBJ2-7,TRBV19,ASSDTGAVPYEQY
12,TRBJ2-1,TRBV5-6,ASSLGLGSNEQF
12,TRBJ2-7,TRBV6-5,ASERGQKSYEQY
16,TRBJ2-5,TRBV24-1,ATSDSPGLALGEETQY
14,TRBJ2-1,TRBV28,ASSLAGTGRDNEQF
11,TRBJ2-3,TRBV15,ATSRLAGDTQY
11,TRBJ1-5,TRBV7-3,ASSLDRNQPQH
14,TRBJ2-1,TRBV12-5,ASSYRRVGDYNEQF
12,TRBJ1-2,TRBV27,ASSSTVTSYGYT
12,TRBJ2-3,TRBV4-3,ASSLSWRTDTQY